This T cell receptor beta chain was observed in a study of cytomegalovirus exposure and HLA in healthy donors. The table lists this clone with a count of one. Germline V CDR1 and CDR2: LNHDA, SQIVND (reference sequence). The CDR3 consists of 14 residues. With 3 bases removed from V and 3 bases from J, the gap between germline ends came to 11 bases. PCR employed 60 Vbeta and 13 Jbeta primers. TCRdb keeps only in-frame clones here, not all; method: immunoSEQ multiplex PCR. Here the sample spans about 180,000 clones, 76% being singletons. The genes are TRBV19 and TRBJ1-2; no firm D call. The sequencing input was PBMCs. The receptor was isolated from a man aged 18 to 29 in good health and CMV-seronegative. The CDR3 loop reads CASSISSADYGYTF. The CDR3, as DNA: TGTGCCAGTAGTATCAGCTCCGCGGACTATGGCTACACCTTC. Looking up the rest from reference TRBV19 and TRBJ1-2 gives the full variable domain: DGGITQSPKYLFRKEGQNVTLSCEQNLNHDAMYWYRQDPGQGLRLIYYSQIVNDFQKGDIAEGYSVSREKKESFPLTVTSAQKNPTAFYLCASSISSADYGYTFGSGTRLTVV.